This entry describes one T cell receptor beta chain. Its antigen is not known. This CDR3 has 15 amino acids. Germline CDR1 is MDHEN and CDR2 is SYDVKM. J lost 4 bases, V lost 2 bases, and 7 bases had no gene match. TCRdb used MiXCR to reprocess the reads, holding one entry per CDR3 protein. The sample comprises more than 350,000 distinct CDR3 sequences, roughly a third of which are singletons, and roughly 15% rests with the top ten. These data are taken from a study of T cell repertoires in cytomegalovirus infection. Study conclusions and caveats: Summed frequency of shared TCR beta families picked out CMV carriers who also had the relevant HLA.

The V call is TRBV28, the J call TRBJ2-7, with TRBD1 matching 8 bases. The specimen was PBMCs. This receptor was obtained from a human donor in good health (CMV status not recorded). Some clones in this sample may be carry-over from other donors' samples. The CDR3 DNA reads as TGTGCCAGCAGTTTAACCGGACAGGGTTTGTACGAGCAGTACTTC. Protein sequence: CASSLTGQGLYEQYF.